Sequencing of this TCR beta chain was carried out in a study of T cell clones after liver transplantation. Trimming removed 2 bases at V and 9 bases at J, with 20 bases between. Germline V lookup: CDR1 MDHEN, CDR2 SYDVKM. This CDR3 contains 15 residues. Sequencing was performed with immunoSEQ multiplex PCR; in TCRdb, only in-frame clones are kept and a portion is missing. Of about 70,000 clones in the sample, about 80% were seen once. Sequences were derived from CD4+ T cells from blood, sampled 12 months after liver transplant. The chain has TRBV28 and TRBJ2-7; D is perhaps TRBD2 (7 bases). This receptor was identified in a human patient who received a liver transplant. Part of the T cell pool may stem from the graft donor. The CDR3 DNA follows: TGTGCCAGCAGTTTAAGTAAGGGGGAGGGAAAGGGGCAGTACTTC. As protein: CASSLSKGEGKGQYF.